One sample yielded the 20 T cell receptor beta chains listed below, sequenced in a study of cytomegalovirus exposure and HLA in healthy donors. The PCR was carried out with 60 Vbeta primers and 13 Jbeta primers. Assay: immunoSEQ multiplex PCR; the TCRdb copy retains only in-frame clones and omits some. The sample has about 110,000 clones; roughly 80% are singletons. The sequencing sample was made of PBMCs. Every receptor here comes from a female donor in good health and CMV-seropositive.

V gene TRBV18 combines with J gene TRBJ2-7; TRBD1 agrees at 9 bases. This CDR3 has 15 residues. In germline, CDR1 is KGHSH, CDR2 LQKENI. Germline trimming cut 4 bases from V and 4 bases from J; bases unmatched to any gene: 8. The CDR3: CASSQTGTGIYEQYF. DNA of the CDR3: TGTGCCAGCTCACAAACCGGGACAGGGATTTACGAGCAGTACTTC.

V usage is TRBV5-1 and J usage is TRBJ2-7; 8 bases are shared with TRBD2. The CDR3 runs to 15 residues. Trimming took 1 base from V and 0 from J; bases not matched to a gene: 3. Germline CDR1 SGHRS, CDR2 YFSETQ. The CDR3 DNA reads as TGCGCCAGCAGCTTGTTCGGGAGGGCCTCCTACGAGCAGTACTTC. As protein: CASSLFGRASYEQYF.

The genes are TRBV28 and TRBJ1-2; D possibly corresponds to TRBD1 (5 bases). V lost 3 bases to trimming and J lost 4 bases, with 18 bases between them. This CDR3 has 16 residues. Germline lookup yields CDR1 MDHEN and CDR2 SYDVKM. This CDR3 reads CASSFPPGSATYGYTF. CDR3 nucleotides: TGTGCCAGCAGTTTTCCGCCAGGGTCGGCTACCTATGGCTACACCTTC.

This rearrangement joins TRBV5-4 to TRBJ2-2; 7 bases align to TRBD1. The germline V gene encodes CDR1 SGHNT and CDR2 YYREEE (reference sequence). The CDR3 is 15 amino acids. Trimming took 0 bases from V and 5 from J; bases not matched to a gene: 4. The CDR3, as DNA: TGTGCCAGCAGCTTGGGAGGGGGCGCAACCGGGGAGCTGTTTTTT. It specifies CASSLGGGATGELFF. The variable domain in full, completed from reference TRBV5-4 and TRBJ2-2, reads ETGVTQSPTHLIKTRGQQVTLRCSSQSGHNTVSWYQQALGQGPQFIFQYYREEENGRGNFPPRFSGLQFPNYSSELNVNALELDDSALYLCASSLGGGATGELFFGEGSRLTVL.

This rearrangement joins TRBV18 to TRBJ2-5; D is unclear. Germline V gene sequence: CDR1 KGHSH, CDR2 LQKENI. Trimming removed 3 bases at V and 0 bases at J, with 8 bases between. The CDR3 covers 14 residues. The CDR3 coding sequence is TGTGCCAGCTCACCTAACAGCAACCAAGAGACCCAGTACTTC. Translated, it gives CASSPNSNQETQYF.

In regard to this clone: One junction end does not reproduce the germline sequence, and a read error may be involved. The rearrangement joins TRBV7-7 to TRBJ2-1; possible D gene TRBD2, 6 bases. Germline CDR1 reads SSHAT; CDR2 reads FNYEAQ (reference sequence). This CDR3 region has 14 residues. CDR3 bases: TGTGCTAGCAGCTTAATGGTCGGAGGGAATGAGCAGTTCTTC. Translation: CASSLMVGGNEQFF.

CDR3 amino acids: CAWRFLGRENTEAFF. The CDR3 nucleotides are TGTGCCTGGAGATTCCTCGGACGGGAGAACACTGAAGCTTTCTTT. The J gene is TRBJ1-1, the V gene TRBV30, with unresolved D. CDR1 is GTSNPN and CDR2 is SVGIG in the germline V gene (reference sequence). Trimming stripped 3 bases from V and 1 base from J, with 15 bases between. This CDR3 comprises 15 residues.

This sequence joins TRBV4-2 and TRBJ2-7, with TRBD1 matching 10 bases. The CDR3 is 15 residues long. J lost 4 bases, V lost 4 bases, and 7 bases had no gene match. From germline, CDR1 is LGHNA and CDR2 YNFKEQ. CDR3 bases: TGTGCCAGCAGCCCCGGGACAGGGGAGAGATACGAGCAGTACTTC. It encodes CASSPGTGERYEQYF.

This chain joins TRBV18 and TRBJ1-1; the match to TRBD1 covers 7 bases. The CDR3 sequence is 17 residues long. The junction had 12 bases not matched to a gene; V was cut back by 5 bases and J by 0 bases. CDR1 is KGHSH and CDR2 is LQKENI in the germline V gene. The chain's CDR3 is CASSSKTGLNLNTEAFF. The CDR3 DNA reads as TGTGCCAGCTCATCAAAGACAGGGCTAAATCTGAACACTGAAGCTTTCTTT.

The rearrangement joins TRBV27 to TRBJ1-1; 10 nucleotides match TRBD1. V lost 3 bases to trimming and J lost 6 bases; unmatched junction nucleotides: 4. The length of the CDR3 is 14 residues. CDR1 is MNHEY, CDR2 SMNVEV, per germline (reference sequence). The CDR3 nucleotides read TGTGCCAGCAGTTTGGGACAGGGGTACTCTGAAGCTTTCTTT. Protein sequence: CASSLGQGYSEAFF.

Only one count was recorded for this clone. The chain carries TRBV7-9 and TRBJ1-4, with 8 bases matching TRBD1. Germline V gene data show CDR1 as SEHNR and CDR2 as FQNEAQ (reference sequence). V was pared by 4 bases and J by 5 bases, with 6 bases of the junction left unmatched. This CDR3 contains 15 residues. CDR3 DNA: TGTGCCAGCAGCTATACCAGGGGGCAAAATGAAAAACTGTTTTTT. It translates to CASSYTRGQNEKLFF.

The sample holds a few counts of this clone. V gene TRBV7-8 combines with J gene TRBJ2-1, with 9 bases lining up with TRBD2. With 4 bases clipped from V and 4 bases from J, the junction kept 8 bases outside the gene matches. The CDR3 has 16 residues. Germline CDR1 reads SGHVS; CDR2 reads FQNEAQ. CDR3 DNA: TGTGCCAGCAGCTCCCACCGGCGGGAGGGATACAATGAGCAGTTCTTC. As protein: CASSSHRREGYNEQFF.

The V call is TRBV4-1, the J call TRBJ2-5; 9 bases are shared with TRBD2. This CDR3 has 16 residues. The V gene end was trimmed by 6 bases and the J gene end by 5 bases; junction bases not matched to a gene: 13. CDR1 and CDR2 from the germline V gene are MGHRA and YSYEKL. This chain's CDR3 is CASRGISGRSTETQYF. In DNA form, the CDR3 reads TGCGCCAGCAGGGGAATTAGCGGGAGAAGTACGGAGACCCAGTACTTC.

V gene TRBV19 combines with J gene TRBJ1-2, with TRBD1 as a possible D gene (5 bases). The V end was cut by 5 bases, the J end by 9 bases, with 16 bases between. Germline CDR1 LNHDA, CDR2 SQIVND (reference sequence). CDR3 length equals 13 residues. Here the CDR3 reads CASSSWGLSSYTF. The CDR3 bases are TGTGCCAGTAGTTCTTGGGGCCTCTCGAGCTACACCTTC.

V is TRBV28 and J is TRBJ2-3; 14 nucleotides line up with TRBD2. The CDR3 totals 18 residues. The germline V gene encodes CDR1 MDHEN and CDR2 SYDVKM. V lost 6 bases, J lost 1 base, and 9 bases stayed unmatched. Written as DNA, the CDR3 is TGTGCCAGCAGGGCGACTAGCGGGAGGGCCAAGGGCACAGATACGCAGTATTTT. This gives the protein CASRATSGRAKGTDTQYF.

There are a few counts of this clone. V is TRBV7-2 and J is TRBJ1-4; no clear D. Trimming removed 2 bases at V and 7 bases at J, with 11 bases between. This CDR3 region has 14 residues. The germline gives CDR1 SGHTA, CDR2 FQGNSA. CDR3 sequence reads: CASSLTSYGEKLFF. In nucleotides, the CDR3 is TGTGCCAGCAGCTTAACGAGTTACGGTGAAAAACTGTTTTTT.

This sequence joins TRBV4-1 and TRBJ2-7; 8 bases match TRBD1. The CDR3 extends over 15 amino acids. Trimming cost V 1 base and J 0 bases; bases outside gene matches: 2. Germline V lookup: CDR1 MGHRA, CDR2 YSYEKL. This CDR3 is CASSQGQGPSYEQYF. The CDR3 coding sequence is TGCGCCAGCAGCCAAGGACAGGGGCCCTCCTACGAGCAGTACTTC.

The genes are TRBV7-2 and TRBJ2-5; 7 bases align to TRBD1. The germline V gene encodes CDR1 SGHTA and CDR2 FQGNSA. There are 15 residues in the CDR3. J was trimmed by 1 base and V by 4 bases; bases with no gene match: 6. The CDR3 sequence: CASSSQTGIQETQYF. DNA of the CDR3: TGTGCCAGCAGCTCGCAGACAGGGATCCAAGAGACCCAGTACTTC.

The chain couples TRBV5-1 to TRBJ2-3, with D tentatively TRBD2 (7 bases). This CDR3 spans 16 amino acids. Germline assignment: CDR1 SGHRS and CDR2 YFSETQ. V lost 0 bases and J lost 2, with 13 bases in between. Here the CDR3 reads CASSLGGGRSTDTQYF. CDR3 DNA sequence: TGCGCCAGCAGCTTGGGCGGGGGCCGATCCACAGATACGCAGTATTTT.

CDR3: CASTVRGGAYNEQFF. The CDR3, as DNA: TGTGCCAGCACCGTACGGGGCGGGGCCTACAATGAGCAGTTCTTC. The rearrangement uses TRBV6-5 and TRBJ2-1, with a tentative D call TRBD2 (6 bases). V was cut by 7 bases and J by 2 bases, with 15 bases left in between. This CDR3 is built from 15 residues. Germline CDR1 MNHEY, CDR2 SVGAGI.